One sample yielded the 3 T cell receptor beta chains listed below, sequenced in a study of blood T cell repertoires in COVID-19 (TCRdb year 2020). The protocol used for the library was the immunoSEQ multiplex PCR assay. This immuneACCESS table, as held by TCRdb, lists in-frame sequences with V and J called but not all clones. Of the missing ones, under half trace to an unresolved V gene in checked studies; the others have no known cause. The sample has around 120,000 clones on record, around 64% of them singletons. The ten largest clones capture around 0.9% of the sample. The material sequenced was peripheral blood. These receptors came from a human donor with acute or convalescent COVID-19. The donor label of this sample is uncertain.

The chain recombines TRBV7-2 with TRBJ2-1; 12 bases match TRBD2. Germline V gene sequence: CDR1 SGHTA, CDR2 FQGNSA. The CDR3 is 14 residues long. After removal of 5 bases from V and 10 bases from J, the junction contained 6 bases not matched to a gene. CDR3: CASSLRLAGAEQFF. The DNA for the CDR3 is TGTGCCAGCAGCCTGAGACTAGCGGGGGCCGAGCAGTTCTTC.

This chain connects TRBV7-2 to TRBJ1-4; D uncertain. From germline, CDR1 is SGHTA and CDR2 FQGNSA. The V end lost 5 bases, the J end lost 0 bases, and 7 bases lay between the germline ends. The CDR3 runs to 14 residues. DNA for the CDR3: TGTGCCAGCAGCCCTAGGCCAACTAATGAAAAACTGTTTTTT. Its protein product is CASSPRPTNEKLFF.

The chain links TRBV10-2 to TRBJ2-3, with D tentatively TRBD1 (5 bases). The V and J ends lost 8 bases and 4 bases respectively, with 10 bases between them. The germline gives CDR1 WSHSY, CDR2 SAAADI. The CDR3 consists of 12 residues. CDR3 DNA: TGCGCCAGCGCCAGCAGGGCAGATACGCAGTATTTT. This codes for CASASRADTQYF.